Listed below are T cell receptor beta chains from one sample, sequenced in a study of T cells in Graves' hyperthyroidism and ophthalmopathy. TCRdb ran MiXCR on the multiplex PCR reads and lists one entry per CDR3 protein. The table records some 510,000 distinct CDR3 sequences, more than 20% of them present only once. Sequencing was carried out using blood. Every receptor here comes from a man between 18 and 29 years old with Graves' hyperthyroidism. The CDR3 runs from the conserved cysteine through the conserved F or W. Each record gives: D gene, clone size, V gene, J gene, CDR3 DNA, CDR3 protein. D genes are given only for firm matches. Not every row has a clone size; where given, it reads once, few, many or a size class.

d_gene: .
abundance: few
v_gene: TRBV20-1
j_gene: TRBJ2-5
CDR3nt: TGCAGTGCTAGAGGTGTCGGGGGGCTGGAGACCCAGTACTTC
CDR3aa: CSARGVGGLETQYF

d_gene: .
abundance: many
v_gene: TRBV24-1
j_gene: TRBJ2-2
CDR3nt: TGTGCCACCAGTGACCCCTCGGTCGAGGGAGCGGGCACCGGGGAGCTGTTTTTT
CDR3aa: CATSDPSVEGAGTGELFF

d_gene: TRBD1
abundance: many
v_gene: TRBV29-1
j_gene: TRBJ2-5
CDR3nt: TGCAGCGTTGCCCCCTGGGGGCAGGGGGAGGAGACCCAGTACTTC
CDR3aa: CSVAPWGQGEETQYF

d_gene: .
abundance: many
v_gene: TRBV4-2
j_gene: TRBJ2-5
CDR3nt: TGTGCCAGCAGCCCCCGGGACCCCGGGGAGACCCAGTACTTC
CDR3aa: CASSPRDPGETQYF

d_gene: .
abundance: .
v_gene: TRBV28
j_gene: TRBJ2-7
CDR3nt: TGTGCCAGCGAGGGACTTCACTACGAGCAGTACTTC
CDR3aa: CASEGLHYEQYF

d_gene: .
abundance: .
v_gene: TRBV29-1
j_gene: TRBJ1-1
CDR3nt: TGCAGCTTTTCGGGGAAGAACACTGAAGCTTTCTTT
CDR3aa: CSFSGKNTEAFF

d_gene: .
abundance: many
v_gene: TRBV28
j_gene: TRBJ2-5
CDR3nt: TGTGCCAGCACTCTGGGCGTGGGGGGATTGGAGACCCAGTACTTC
CDR3aa: CASTLGVGGLETQYF

d_gene: .
abundance: .
v_gene: TRBV10-2
j_gene: TRBJ1-5
CDR3nt: TGCGCCAGCAGTGAGTCGGGATTCAATCAGCCCCAGCATTTT
CDR3aa: CASSESGFNQPQHF

d_gene: .
abundance: few
v_gene: TRBV6-2/TRBV6-3
j_gene: TRBJ2-3
CDR3nt: TGTGCCAGCAGGCTTCAAGCAGATACGCAGTATTTT
CDR3aa: CASRLQADTQYF

d_gene: .
abundance: many
v_gene: TRBV7-2
j_gene: TRBJ1-5
CDR3nt: TGTGCCAGCAGCCCATCTTGGGGCAATCAGCCCCAGCATTTT
CDR3aa: CASSPSWGNQPQHF

d_gene: TRBD1
abundance: few
v_gene: TRBV25-1
j_gene: TRBJ1-2
CDR3nt: TGTGCCAGCAGTGACCTCCGGGACAGGGGTACATATGGCTACACCTTC
CDR3aa: CASSDLRDRGTYGYTF

d_gene: TRBD2
abundance: .
v_gene: TRBV20-1
j_gene: TRBJ2-6
CDR3nt: TGCAGTGCCCCGACTAGCGGGAGGCCCTTGTTTGGGGCCAACGTCCTGACTTTC
CDR3aa: CSAPTSGRPLFGANVLTF

d_gene: TRBD1
abundance: many
v_gene: TRBV6-2/TRBV6-3
j_gene: TRBJ1-2
CDR3nt: TGTGCCAGCAGTCAGACAGGGCCGGGCGGCTACACCTTC
CDR3aa: CASSQTGPGGYTF

d_gene: .
abundance: .
v_gene: TRBV5-6
j_gene: TRBJ1-1
CDR3nt: TGTGCCAGCAGCTTGGAACAGGGAGTCACTGAAGCTTTCTTT
CDR3aa: CASSLEQGVTEAFF

d_gene: .
abundance: .
v_gene: TRBV6-1
j_gene: TRBJ1-2
CDR3nt: TGTGCCAGCACCGAGTCGGGGTATTATGGCTACACCTTC
CDR3aa: CASTESGYYGYTF

d_gene: .
abundance: many
v_gene: TRBV5-1
j_gene: TRBJ1-3
CDR3nt: TGCGCCAGCAGCTTGGGACTCGGAAACACCATATATTTT
CDR3aa: CASSLGLGNTIYF

d_gene: TRBD1
abundance: few
v_gene: TRBV13
j_gene: TRBJ2-2
CDR3nt: TGTGCCAGCAGCTTAGGCCCAGGGGGAATCGGGGAGCTGTTTTTT
CDR3aa: CASSLGPGGIGELFF

d_gene: .
abundance: .
v_gene: TRBV6-1
j_gene: TRBJ2-1
CDR3nt: TGTGCCAGCAGGGGGGGCGATTCGGTCCTAAGCCGGACCTACAATGAGCAGTTCTTC
CDR3aa: CASRGGDSVLSRTYNEQFF

d_gene: TRBD1
abundance: many
v_gene: TRBV15
j_gene: TRBJ1-2
CDR3nt: TGTGCCACCAGCAGAGATACAGGGGGCGCGGATGGCTACACCTTC
CDR3aa: CATSRDTGGADGYTF

d_gene: .
abundance: .
v_gene: TRBV7-2
j_gene: TRBJ2-7
CDR3nt: TGTGCCAGCAGCTCCCCCGAGTCCTACGAGCAGTACTTC
CDR3aa: CASSSPESYEQYF

d_gene: .
abundance: many
v_gene: TRBV7-8
j_gene: TRBJ2-5
CDR3nt: TGTGCCAGCAGCCTGACCCTCTCGGGAGAGACCCAGTACTTC
CDR3aa: CASSLTLSGETQYF

d_gene: .
abundance: many
v_gene: TRBV2
j_gene: TRBJ1-1
CDR3nt: TGTGCCAGCAGGGAACGGGGCCCCGAAGCTTTCTTT
CDR3aa: CASRERGPEAFF

d_gene: .
abundance: many
v_gene: TRBV12-3/TRBV12-4
j_gene: TRBJ2-7
CDR3nt: TGTGCCAGCAGTTTCTGGGCGGGCGGAAGAGGAGCCTACGAGCAGTACTTC
CDR3aa: CASSFWAGGRGAYEQYF

d_gene: .
abundance: few
v_gene: TRBV5-1
j_gene: TRBJ1-2
CDR3nt: TGCGCCAGCAGCTACCAGGGAGATGGCTACACCTTC
CDR3aa: CASSYQGDGYTF

d_gene: .
abundance: many
v_gene: TRBV6-1
j_gene: TRBJ1-3
CDR3nt: TGTGCCAGCAGTGCCCTCATTTCCCGGGCCGTATCTGGAAACACCATATATTTT
CDR3aa: CASSALISRAVSGNTIYF

d_gene: .
abundance: many
v_gene: TRBV29-1
j_gene: TRBJ1-2
CDR3nt: TGCAGCGTCACCCCCGGGGCAGGGAACTATGGCTACACCTTC
CDR3aa: CSVTPGAGNYGYTF

d_gene: .
abundance: .
v_gene: TRBV12-3/TRBV12-4
j_gene: TRBJ1-6
CDR3nt: TGTGCCAGCAGTTTATCTGTGGGTTCAAATTCACCCCTCCACTTT
CDR3aa: CASSLSVGSNSPLHF

d_gene: .
abundance: .
v_gene: TRBV27
j_gene: TRBJ1-1
CDR3nt: TGTGCGACACTCTATTGCGAGGAGGCTGAAGCTTTCTTT
CDR3aa: CATLYCEEAEAFF

d_gene: .
abundance: many
v_gene: TRBV3-1
j_gene: TRBJ2-7
CDR3nt: TGTGCCAGCAGCCCAGGACTGTCGTCTGGGGAGCAGTACTTC
CDR3aa: CASSPGLSSGEQYF

d_gene: .
abundance: many
v_gene: TRBV12-3/TRBV12-4
j_gene: TRBJ1-5
CDR3nt: TGTGCCAGCAGCTCTTGGGATCAGCCCCAGCATTTT
CDR3aa: CASSSWDQPQHF

d_gene: .
abundance: few
v_gene: TRBV13
j_gene: TRBJ1-1
CDR3nt: TGTGCCACCTTGGAGGGTATGAACACTGAAGCTTTCTTT
CDR3aa: CATLEGMNTEAFF

d_gene: .
abundance: many
v_gene: TRBV20-1
j_gene: TRBJ2-7
CDR3nt: TGCAGTGCTAGAGTACCGACAGGTTTCTACGAGCAGTACTTC
CDR3aa: CSARVPTGFYEQYF

d_gene: .
abundance: many
v_gene: TRBV27
j_gene: TRBJ2-7
CDR3nt: TGTGCCAGCAGTCACCGTACAGGCTACGAGCAGTACTTC
CDR3aa: CASSHRTGYEQYF

d_gene: .
abundance: few
v_gene: TRBV6-1
j_gene: TRBJ1-1
CDR3nt: TGTGCCAGCCAAAGATTGACATGGCTGAACACTGAAGCTTTCTTT
CDR3aa: CASQRLTWLNTEAFF

d_gene: TRBD1
abundance: many
v_gene: TRBV7-8
j_gene: TRBJ1-6
CDR3nt: TGTGCCAGCAGCCAGTGGGACAGTGGAAATTCACCCCTCCACTTT
CDR3aa: CASSQWDSGNSPLHF

d_gene: .
abundance: many
v_gene: TRBV29-1
j_gene: TRBJ1-2
CDR3nt: TGCAGCGTCGGGGCAGGAAACTATGGCTACACCTTC
CDR3aa: CSVGAGNYGYTF

d_gene: .
abundance: .
v_gene: TRBV20-1
j_gene: TRBJ1-5
CDR3nt: TGCAGTGCTAGAGAAGCAGGTTATAGCAATCAGCCCCAGCATTTT
CDR3aa: CSAREAGYSNQPQHF

d_gene: .
abundance: .
v_gene: TRBV20-1
j_gene: TRBJ2-7
CDR3nt: TGCAGTGCTATTAGATTCCCCCCTTTTACGGCGATTTTTTCCTACGAGCAGTACTTC
CDR3aa: CSAIRFPPFTAIFSYEQYF

d_gene: .
abundance: few
v_gene: TRBV29-1
j_gene: TRBJ1-1
CDR3nt: TGCAGCGTGGCGGCGGCGGTGGGCACTGAAGCTTTCTTT
CDR3aa: CSVAAAVGTEAFF

d_gene: .
abundance: many
v_gene: TRBV20-1
j_gene: TRBJ2-5
CDR3nt: TGCAGTGCTAGACAGGGGGGATTAGAGACCCAGTACTTC
CDR3aa: CSARQGGLETQYF

d_gene: .
abundance: many
v_gene: TRBV12-3/TRBV12-4
j_gene: TRBJ1-3
CDR3nt: TGTGCCAGCAGTTTAGCGTCCGAACTTTCTGGAAACACCATATATTTT
CDR3aa: CASSLASELSGNTIYF

d_gene: TRBD1
abundance: few
v_gene: TRBV19
j_gene: TRBJ1-4
CDR3nt: TGTGCCAGTAACAGGGCAGGGGGTGAAAAACTGTCTTTT
CDR3aa: CASNRAGGEKLSF

d_gene: .
abundance: .
v_gene: TRBV7-6
j_gene: TRBJ2-3
CDR3nt: TGTGCCAGCAGCTCCCGACAGGGCACAGATACGCAGTATTTT
CDR3aa: CASSSRQGTDTQYF